This T cell receptor beta chain is from a study of post-analysis software for immune sequencing data. Turning to the study itself: Relapsing-remitting, secondary progressive and progressive-relapsing forms made up the multiple sclerosis disease courses. General study results and limits: Strong co-clustering by F measure was seen for same-batch samples. Among multiple sclerosis patients, normalized Chao1 diversity was significantly below that of controls. Relative to controls, patients had 5 or 6 TRBV segments at higher frequency, with TRBV5-6, TRBV5-1 and TRBV20-1 among these.

Incorporated into the TCR beta cDNA libraries were unique molecular identifiers, which served to reduce PCR and sequencing biases. Yield was 450,000 to 650,000 cDNA molecules from around 1 to 9.1 million T cells. TCRdb re-called the PCR reads through MiXCR, storing one row per CDR3 protein. The sample holds approximately 160,000 distinct CDR3 sequences, 30% seen once. Between the trimmed V and J ends, which lost 6 bases and 4 bases, there was a span of 22 bases. The CDR3 has 16 residues. Details on this clonotype: Its antigen is not known.

Sequencing was performed on blood. The sequence was obtained from a girl under 18 with multiple sclerosis. The chain uses TRBV12-3 or TRBV12-4 and TRBJ2-7; weak D call: TRBD2 (6 bases). The CDR3 is CASSLGWGGALYEQYF. The CDR3 DNA follows: TGTGCCAGCAGCCTGGGTTGGGGCGGGGCACTTTACGAGCAGTACTTC.